These T cell receptor beta chains were read from a single sample in a study of cytomegalovirus exposure and HLA in healthy donors. Method: immunoSEQ multiplex PCR; TCRdb's copy keeps in-frame clones and lacks some. The sample consists of 200,000 to 300,000 clones, about 90% of them appearing once. Sequenced material: PBMCs. The source of these receptors is a woman aged 25 to 39 in good health and CMV-seronegative. The conserved cysteine and the conserved F or W are not part of the CDR3 here. The order of the fields is V gene, J gene, clone size, CDR3 protein. Clone size appears in some rows only: once, few, many, or a class for an expanded clone.

TRBV4-3	TRBJ2-5	-	ASSQGGTSARETQY
TRBV27	TRBJ2-3	-	ASSFVLASGTDTQY
TRBV28	TRBJ2-7	-	ASSSGQLYEQY
TRBV30	TRBJ1-2	-	AWSVGLASYGYT
TRBV18	TRBJ1-1	-	ASSPLEGADTEAF
TRBV7-9	TRBJ2-7	-	ASSLIVGPTPNEQY
TRBV30	TRBJ2-1	few	AWSVGLAGGDEQF
TRBV6-1	TRBJ1-5	-	ATGQGAGDQPQH
TRBV28	TRBJ2-2	-	ASTLGPGANTGELF
TRBV9	TRBJ2-1	-	ASSPKESGEQF
TRBV5-6	TRBJ2-7	once	ASSFGTSSYEQY
TRBV27	TRBJ2-7	few	ASSMGLADYEQY
TRBV15	TRBJ2-7	-	ATSRVGDRAYEQY
TRBV27	TRBJ2-2	-	ASSLGDRGYTGELF
TRBV7-6	TRBJ2-2	once	ASSLVAGQNTGELF
TRBV5-8	TRBJ2-7	-	ASEIYEQY
TRBV5-1	TRBJ2-1	few	ASSDQTGVVKREQF
TRBV19	TRBJ1-5	few	ASSIALAGQPQH
TRBV2	TRBJ2-5	-	ASSEARGSGREETQY
TRBV7-6	TRBJ2-7	-	ASSGRGSSGRAYEQY
TRBV4-3	TRBJ2-7	few	ASSQDSVDRGNEQY
TRBV25-1	TRBJ2-1	-	ASSLGAMEQF
TRBV29-1	TRBJ1-1	-	SAGDSMNTEAF
TRBV11-2	TRBJ1-4	-	ASSFSFNEKLF
TRBV10-3	TRBJ1-4	-	AIKGITNEKLF
TRBV28	TRBJ1-3	-	ASSLTGLGNTIY
TRBV2	TRBJ1-2	-	ASSEQGYGYT
TRBV6-1	TRBJ1-4	-	ASSGGPRPTNEKLF